These 7 T cell receptor beta chains share one sample of origin, sequenced in a study of shared clonotypes between healthy human individuals. TCRdb keeps only in-frame clones here, not all; method: immunoSEQ multiplex PCR. The table shows over 850,000 clones, with approximately 80% occurring only once. Sequenced: memory CD4+ T cells from PBMCs. The sample's subset: CD45RA-negative fraction. The receptors were sampled from a man between 18 and 29 years old in good health. Some clones in this sample may be carry-over from other donors' samples.

This chain joins TRBV11-2 and TRBJ2-5, with D uncertain. The CDR3 totals 16 residues. Trimming stripped 1 base from V and 1 base from J, with 13 bases between. Germline V gene lookup returns CDR1 SGHAT and CDR2 FQNNGV. CDR3 residues: CASSLGVGGSQETQYF. CDR3 nucleotides: TGTGCCAGCAGCTTAGGCGTGGGCGGCAGCCAAGAGACCCAGTACTTC.

The rearrangement uses TRBV28 and TRBJ1-2; possibly TRBD1 for D (6 bases). The CDR3 length is 14 residues. The V gene's germline CDR1 is MDHEN and CDR2 SYDVKM. With 4 bases removed from V and 4 bases from J, the gap between germline ends came to 13 bases. For the CDR3, the DNA is TGTGCCAGCAGTTCGGGGGCTTCTGCCTATGGCTACACCTTC. It encodes CASSSGASAYGYTF.

The gene calls are TRBV2 and TRBJ2-3, with D perhaps matching TRBD2 (5 bases). Trimming removed 6 bases at V and 7 bases at J, with 8 bases between. The CDR3 length is 11 residues. The germline CDR1 and CDR2 sequences are SNHLY and FYNNEI. CDR3 in amino acids: CASRTGNTQYF. CDR3 bases: TGTGCCAGCAGGACGGGGAATACGCAGTATTTT.

V usage is TRBV4-3 and J usage is TRBJ2-3; D gene ambiguous. Germline assignment: CDR1 LGHNA and CDR2 YSLEER. Trimming left V 0 bases short and J 0 bases short, with 4 bases between. This CDR3 has 14 amino acids. The CDR3 is CASSQDLSTDTQYF. In DNA, the CDR3 is TGCGCCAGCAGCCAAGATTTAAGCACAGATACGCAGTATTTT.

The chain is built from TRBV9 and TRBJ1-2; D gene uncertain. CDR3 length: 13 amino acids. V gave up 4 bases and J gave up 7 bases, with 14 bases separating them. Germline CDR1 SGDLS, CDR2 YYNGEE. The CDR3 coding sequence is TGTGCCAGCAGCCAGAACGTGGGAGGTGGCTACACCTTC. This codes for CASSQNVGGGYTF.

The CDR3 bases are TGTGCCAGCAGCTTGGAGGGGACAGGGAGGACCCAGTACTTC. Translation: CASSLEGTGRTQYF. The rearrangement uses TRBV5-6 and TRBJ2-5; 9 bases align to TRBD1. This CDR3 has 14 residues. Trimming removed 0 bases from V and 7 bases from J; junction bases left unmatched: 4. Per the germline V gene, CDR1 is SGHDT and CDR2 is YYEEEE. Variable domain in full (rest from reference TRBV5-6 and TRBJ2-5): DAGVTQSPTHLIKTRGQQVTLRCSPKSGHDTVSWYQQALGQGPQFIFQYYEEEERQRGNFPDRFSGHQFPNYSSELNVNALLLGDSALYLCASSLEGTGRTQYFGPGTRLLVL.

V and J are TRBV20-1 and TRBJ2-3; D is ambiguous. Germline V CDR1 and CDR2: DFQATT, SNEGSKA (reference sequence). The CDR3 sequence is 11 residues long. V dropped 5 bases and J dropped 13 bases, with 16 bases sitting between them. In DNA, the CDR3 is TGCAGTGCTGAAACCGGGCCCCTGAAGTATTTT. Encoded protein: CSAETGPLKYF.